This T cell receptor (beta chain) was found in a study of CD8 T cells in acute hepatitis C reinfection. Study-level background: CD8+ T cells specific for HCV NS3-1073 were sequenced.

Time point described: naive CD8 control sorted from an acute-time-point sample. Surface staining used CD3, CD8 and CD45RO, with dead cells excluded. Study-wide points: Only TCRbeta was bulk sequenced, so alphabeta pairing is unknown. One of thirteen outcome-independent public clonotypes used V04-02/J02-02.

This CDR3 contains 11 residues. Germline values: CDR1 MNHEY, CDR2 SMNVEV (reference sequence). Trimming pared 4 bases from V and 8 bases from J, leaving 8 bases between. Only in-frame clones appear in the TCRdb table, and some are missing; sequencing was by immunoSEQ multiplex PCR. This table holds about 38,000 clones, more than 75% found once. To note about this clone: Its specificity is not known.

The source is a man aged 25-40 years with chronic hepatitis C. The chain joins TRBV27 to TRBJ1-2, with D uncertain. Sequencing was performed on naive CD8+ T cells from PBMCs. The CDR3 region is CASSSGQGYTF. The CDR3 DNA reads TGTGCCAGCAGTTCGGGTCAGGGCTACACCTTC.